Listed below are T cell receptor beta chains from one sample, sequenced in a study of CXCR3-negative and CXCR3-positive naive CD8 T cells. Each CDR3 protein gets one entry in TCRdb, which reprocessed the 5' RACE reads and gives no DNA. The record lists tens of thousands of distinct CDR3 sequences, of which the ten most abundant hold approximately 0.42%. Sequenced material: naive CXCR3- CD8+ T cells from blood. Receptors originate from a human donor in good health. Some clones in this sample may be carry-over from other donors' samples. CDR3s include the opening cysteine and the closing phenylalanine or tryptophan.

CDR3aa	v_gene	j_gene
CASSDYSFRTGAYEQYF	TRBV25-1	TRBJ2-7
CASSLGTGGPSGNTIYF	TRBV7-2	TRBJ1-3
CASSNQGNYGYTF	TRBV12-3/TRBV12-4	TRBJ1-2
CASSLVGPLYGYTF	TRBV12-3/TRBV12-4	TRBJ1-2
CASSPERGALYNEQFF	TRBV9	TRBJ2-1
CASSRTRGLETQYF	TRBV3-1	TRBJ2-5
CATSRDRDSSYNEQFF	TRBV15	TRBJ2-1
CASSFTGDEQFF	TRBV7-9	TRBJ2-1
CASSPSRGRSSEQYF	TRBV18	TRBJ2-7
CVISGQEAYEQYF	TRBV10-3	TRBJ2-7
CSVEVYGSYEQYF	TRBV29-1	TRBJ2-7
CASSPYPLAGGPSDIQYF	TRBV27	TRBJ2-4
CARRKSFGPRLPTDTQYF	TRBV23-1	TRBJ2-3